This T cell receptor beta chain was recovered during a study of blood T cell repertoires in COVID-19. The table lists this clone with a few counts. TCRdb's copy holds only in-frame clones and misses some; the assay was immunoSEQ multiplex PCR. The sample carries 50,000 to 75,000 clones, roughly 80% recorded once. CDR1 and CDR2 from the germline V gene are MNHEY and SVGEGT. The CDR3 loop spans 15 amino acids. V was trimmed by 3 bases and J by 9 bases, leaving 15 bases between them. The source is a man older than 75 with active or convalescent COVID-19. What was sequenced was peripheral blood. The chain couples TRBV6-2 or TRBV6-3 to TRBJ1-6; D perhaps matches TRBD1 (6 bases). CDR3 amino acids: CASSYVQGISSPLHF. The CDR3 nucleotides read TGTGCCAGCAGTTATGTGCAGGGGATTTCTTCACCCCTCCACTTT.